These T cell receptor beta chains were read from a single sample in a study of blood T cell repertoires in COVID-19. TCRdb keeps only in-frame clones here, not all; method: immunoSEQ multiplex PCR. This table holds hundreds of thousands of clones, 86% found once. The sequenced sample was peripheral blood. These receptors all stem from a woman in her 30s with active or convalescent COVID-19. CDR3s include the opening cysteine and the closing phenylalanine or tryptophan. D genes are given only for firm matches. Size is omitted from some rows. Given values are once, few, many or a class for expanded clones.

d_gene,v_gene,abundance,j_gene,CDR3nt,CDR3aa
TRBD1,TRBV19,once,TRBJ1-1,TGTGCCAGTAGTATGAGGGACAGGGCGGAAGCTTTCTTT,CASSMRDRAEAFF
-,TRBV11-2,-,TRBJ1-2,TGTGCCAGCAGCTCAATCCGGGGGTCTAACTATGGCTACACCTTC,CASSSIRGSNYGYTF
-,TRBV3-1/TRBV3-2,-,TRBJ1-2,TGTGCCAGCAGCCAGGCAGGGTCGGACTATGGCTACACCTTC,CASSQAGSDYGYTF
-,TRBV7-2,-,TRBJ1-2,TGTGCCAGCAGCTTAGCGCTAACGGGTGGGAACTATGGCTACACCTTC,CASSLALTGGNYGYTF
-,TRBV6-5,-,TRBJ1-1,TGTGCCAGCAGTCAGTCCCATACCGAAGCTTTCTTT,CASSQSHTEAFF
-,TRBV12-3/TRBV12-4,-,TRBJ1-3,TGTGCCAGCGGGAGGGACTCTGGAAACACCATATATTTT,CASGRDSGNTIYF
TRBD1,TRBV11-2,few,TRBJ1-6,TGTGCCAGCAGCTTATCGGGACAGGGAAATTCACCCCTCCACTTT,CASSLSGQGNSPLHF
TRBD2,TRBV7-8,-,TRBJ2-7,TGTGCCAGCAGCTCCCCCCTAGGTAGCGGGAGCGCCTCCTACGAGCAGTACTTC,CASSSPLGSGSASYEQYF
TRBD1,TRBV27,-,TRBJ2-1,TGTGCCAGCAGTTTATTTTCCCTTGACAGGGGTGAGCAGTTCTTC,CASSLFSLDRGEQFF
TRBD2,TRBV4-1,-,TRBJ2-5,TGCGCCAGCACTATCAGCGGGAGTCCCCAAGAGACCCAGTACTTC,CASTISGSPQETQYF
-,TRBV19,-,TRBJ2-7,TGTGCCAGTAGTCAGGACAGGGAGGGCGAGCAGTACTTC,CASSQDREGEQYF
-,TRBV30,-,TRBJ1-5,TGTGCCTGGAGTCCAAGGACAGCGGGCAATCAGCCCCAGCATTTT,CAWSPRTAGNQPQHF
-,TRBV27,once,TRBJ2-5,TGTGCCAGCAGCTGGAGCTTCGGGGAGACCCAGTACTTC,CASSWSFGETQYF
TRBD1,TRBV5-1,-,TRBJ1-2,TGCGCCAGCAGCTTGTCCGGGACAGGGGCCGGGTTGGAAGGCTACACCTTC,CASSLSGTGAGLEGYTF